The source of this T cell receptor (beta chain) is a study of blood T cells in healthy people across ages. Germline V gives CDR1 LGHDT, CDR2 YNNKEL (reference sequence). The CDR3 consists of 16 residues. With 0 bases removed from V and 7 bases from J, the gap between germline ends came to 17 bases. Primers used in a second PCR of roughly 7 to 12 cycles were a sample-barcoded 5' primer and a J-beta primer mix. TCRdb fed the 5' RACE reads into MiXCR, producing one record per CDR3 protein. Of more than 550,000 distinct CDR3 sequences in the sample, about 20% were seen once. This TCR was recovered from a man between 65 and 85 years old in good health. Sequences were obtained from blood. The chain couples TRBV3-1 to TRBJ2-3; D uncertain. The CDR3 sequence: CASSQDQRNWVHTQYF. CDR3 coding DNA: TGTGCCAGCAGCCAAGACCAGCGCAACTGGGTCCATACGCAGTATTTT.